The 8 T cell receptor beta chains below were found in one sample sequenced in a study of blood T cell repertoires in COVID-19. The method was immunoSEQ multiplex PCR; TCRdb's version includes in-frame clones alone and lacks a portion of them. The table has around 280,000 clones, around 87% seen once. Sequencing used peripheral blood. These receptors were obtained from a young woman who had recovered from COVID-19.

The chain links TRBV5-4 to TRBJ2-3; TRBD1 aligns across 12 bases. CDR3 length equals 16 residues. Looked up from germline, CDR1 is SGHNT and CDR2 is YYREEE (reference sequence). The V gene end was trimmed by 2 bases and the J gene end by 5 bases; junction bases not matched to a gene: 6. The CDR3 region is CASSLTGTGGLDTQYF. The CDR3 DNA reads as TGTGCCAGCAGCTTAACCGGGACAGGGGGCTTAGATACGCAGTATTTT.

The CDR3 sequence: CASSLEETEAFF. CDR3 nucleotides: TGTGCCAGCAGTTTGGAGGAAACTGAAGCTTTCTTT. V usage is TRBV12-3 or TRBV12-4 and J usage is TRBJ1-1; D is undetermined. The length of the CDR3 is 12 residues. With 3 bases removed from V and 5 bases from J, the gap between germline ends came to 7 bases.

V is TRBV5-1 and J is TRBJ2-3; 7 bases line up with TRBD1. Germline CDR1 reads SGHRS; CDR2 reads YFSETQ. Losses at the gene ends were 4 bases for V and 4 bases for J; bases not matched to a gene: 6. This CDR3 spans 14 amino acids. The CDR3 loop reads CASSGDRVPDTQYF. CDR3 DNA sequence: TGCGCCAGCAGCGGCGACAGGGTTCCAGATACGCAGTATTTT.

The chain links TRBV11-2 to TRBJ2-5; 14 bases are a match to TRBD2. The CDR3 loop spans 17 amino acids. The junction had 7 bases not matched to a gene; V was cut back by 5 bases and J by 2 bases. CDR1 and CDR2 from the germline V gene are SGHAT and FQNNGV. The CDR3 DNA follows: TGTGCCAGCAGCCCCATCGGACTAGCGGGGGGACAAGAGACCCAGTACTTC. Amino acid sequence: CASSPIGLAGGQETQYF.

CDR3 sequence reads: CASSSFDRDNGQFF. DNA for the CDR3: TGTGCCAGCAGCTCATTCGACAGGGACAACGGGCAGTTCTTC. V and J are TRBV7-6 and TRBJ2-1; 7 nucleotides align to TRBD1. The ends lost 4 bases at V and 12 bases at J; junction bases unmatched: 12. This CDR3 region has 14 residues. Germline V CDR1 and CDR2: SGHVS, FNYEAQ.

The chain has TRBV27 and TRBJ2-7; 10 bases map to TRBD1. Germline CDR1 reads MNHEY; CDR2 reads SMNVEV (reference sequence). The CDR3 has 16 residues. The junction had 7 bases not matched to a gene; V was cut back by 5 bases and J by 0 bases. The CDR3 spells CASSPRQGATSYEQYF. The CDR3 DNA follows: TGTGCCAGCAGTCCACGACAGGGGGCGACCTCCTACGAGCAGTACTTC.

This clone has just a few counts. This sequence joins TRBV5-1 and TRBJ1-1, with D perhaps TRBD1 (6 bases). CDR3 length equals 16 residues. CDR1 and CDR2 (germline): SGHRS, YFSETQ. Trimming pared 2 bases from V and 2 bases from J, leaving 16 bases between. The DNA of the CDR3 is TGCGCCAGCAGCTTTTCCCCGGGACAAGTAAACACTGAAGCTTTCTTT. Translation gives CASSFSPGQVNTEAFF.

This chain connects TRBV2 to TRBJ2-7, with D perhaps matching TRBD1 (6 bases). The germline V gene encodes CDR1 SNHLY and CDR2 FYNNEI. V was clipped by 5 bases and J by 3 bases, with 20 bases between them. This CDR3 is 16 amino acids long. CDR3 sequence reads: CASSREQGRGDYEQYF. The CDR3 region has the DNA TGTGCCAGCAGTCGCGAACAGGGAAGAGGGGACTACGAGCAGTACTTC.